Shown below are 30 T cell receptor beta chains from a single sample sequenced in a study of response to subunit inactivated influenza vaccine. TCRdb passed the RT-PCR reads through MiXCR, listing each CDR3 protein once. The profile shows about 800,000 distinct CDR3 sequences, roughly 20% of them singletons. The sample consisted of PBMCs from blood, taken about 5 days after vaccination. All receptors come from a man in his fifties or sixties who received an inactivated influenza vaccine.

The V call is TRBV24-1, the J call TRBJ1-4; 7 bases are shared with TRBD1. V was pared by 2 bases and J by 7 bases, with 9 bases of the junction left unmatched. The CDR3 runs to 16 residues. Germline V gene sequence: CDR1 KGHDR, CDR2 SFDVKD. In nucleotides, the CDR3 is TGTGCCACCAGTGATTCCGCCTCCAGGGGGGGTGAAAAACTGTTTTTT. Amino acid sequence: CATSDSASRGGEKLFF.

This clonotype was found a few times. V usage is TRBV6-5 and J usage is TRBJ2-2; no firm D call. The germline CDR1 and CDR2 sequences are MNHEY and SVGAGI. This CDR3 comprises 18 residues. V was clipped by 0 bases and J by 4 bases, with 18 bases between them. The CDR3 spells CASSYSNERLLGTGELFF. CDR3 in DNA: TGTGCCAGCAGTTACTCGAACGAACGCCTTCTGGGCACCGGGGAGCTGTTTTTT.

The CDR3 DNA sequence: TGCAGTGCTAGAGGACCTACGAACACCGGGGAGCTGTTTTTT. Translation gives CSARGPTNTGELFF. The genes are TRBV20-1 and TRBJ2-2; D is unclear. Deletions cut 1 base from V and 0 bases from J, with 6 bases between. CDR3 length: 14 amino acids. Germline CDR1 reads DFQATT; CDR2 reads SNEGSKA (reference sequence).

This CDR3 is CASNNQGGDRGFNEQYF. In nucleotides, the CDR3 is TGTGCCAGCAACAACCAGGGAGGGGACAGGGGTTTCAACGAGCAGTACTTC. The genes are TRBV9 and TRBJ2-7; 10 bases line up with TRBD1. The germline V gene has CDR1 SGDLS and CDR2 YYNGEE. Trimming removed 6 bases from V and 5 bases from J; junction bases left unmatched: 17. This CDR3 has 17 residues.

V gene TRBV4-1 combines with J gene TRBJ2-2; TRBD2 might be the D (6 bases). Trimming removed 1 base at V and 3 bases at J, with 18 bases between. Germline CDR1 MGHRA, CDR2 YSYEKL. The CDR3 has 18 amino acids. The DNA of the CDR3 is TGCGCCAGCAGCCAAGGTTTAAGACTAGTCGTCGACACCGGGGAGCTGTTTTTT. Translation gives CASSQGLRLVVDTGELFF.

The chain carries TRBV28 and TRBJ2-1; TRBD1 or TRBD2 may be the D gene (6 bases each). V was pared by 7 bases and J by 2 bases, with 15 bases between. Germline V gene sequence: CDR1 MDHEN, CDR2 SYDVKM. The length of the CDR3 is 15 residues. CDR3 in DNA: TGTGCCAGCATCCCGGGAGCAGGGGCCTACAATGAGCAGTTCTTC. This encodes CASIPGAGAYNEQFF. Full variable domain (missing parts from reference TRBV28 and TRBJ2-1): DVKVTQSSRYLVKRTGEKVFLECVQDMDHENMFWYRQDPGLGLRLIYFSYDVKMKEKGDIPEGYSVSREKKERFSLILESASTNQTSMYLCASIPGAGAYNEQFFGPGTRLTVL.

The chain employs TRBV4-1 and TRBJ2-4; TRBD2 aligns across 9 bases. Germline CDR1 and CDR2: MGHRA and YSYEKL. The CDR3 is 18 amino acids. Trimming cost V 3 bases and J 0 bases; bases outside gene matches: 9. The CDR3 protein is CASSHPSAREGAKNIQYF. Written as DNA, the CDR3 is TGCGCCAGCAGCCACCCAAGCGCGCGGGAGGGAGCCAAAAACATTCAGTACTTC.

In the case of this clonotype: A read error may explain this, as a much larger clone is one base away. V and J are TRBV7-2 and TRBJ2-7; D is ambiguous. The germline gives CDR1 SGHTA, CDR2 FQGNSA. The CDR3 length is 14 residues. CDR3 loop: CASSIATADYEQYF. Here the CDR3 DNA reads TGTGCCAGCAGCATAGCCACAGCAGACTACGAGCAGTACTTC.

V usage is TRBV27 and J usage is TRBJ2-7, with 8 bases lining up with TRBD2. The CDR3 has 13 amino acids. Germline trimming cut 3 bases from V and 5 bases from J; bases unmatched to any gene: 3. Germline V gene sequence: CDR1 MNHEY, CDR2 SMNVEV (reference sequence). This chain's CDR3 is CASSFGGGNEQYF. For the CDR3, the DNA is TGTGCCAGCAGTTTCGGGGGGGGCAACGAGCAGTACTTC.

This chain links TRBV6-2 or TRBV6-3 with TRBJ2-3, with 7 bases aligning to TRBD2. J was trimmed by 0 bases and V by 6 bases; bases with no gene match: 9. CDR1 is MNHEY, CDR2 SVGEGT, per germline. CDR3 length equals 16 residues. Here the CDR3 reads CASSHGGTPSTDTQYF. The CDR3 DNA sequence: TGTGCCAGCAGCCACGGGGGGACTCCGAGCACAGATACGCAGTATTTT.

This clonotype has a handful of counts. The chain uses TRBV6-6 and TRBJ2-1; no clear D gene. Germline lookup yields CDR1 MNHNY and CDR2 SVGAGI (reference sequence). This CDR3 comprises 12 residues. V was shortened by 0 bases and J by 9 bases, with 6 bases between the two germline ends. CDR3: CASSYSEFEQFF. Written as DNA, the CDR3 is TGTGCCAGCAGTTACTCGGAATTTGAGCAGTTCTTC.

The rearrangement joins TRBV5-1 to TRBJ2-7, with D possibly being TRBD1 (5 bases). This CDR3 has 18 amino acids. V was cut by 2 bases and J by 7 bases, with 28 bases left in between. Germline V lookup: CDR1 SGHRS, CDR2 YFSETQ. CDR3 sequence reads: CASSFGGAYMAAQGEQYF. For the CDR3, the DNA is TGCGCCAGCAGCTTTGGTGGGGCTTATATGGCGGCTCAAGGGGAGCAGTACTTC.

The V gene is TRBV7-9, the J gene TRBJ1-6, with 8 bases matching TRBD1. After removal of 1 base from V and 10 bases from J, the junction contained 0 bases not matched to a gene. This CDR3 has 13 residues. CDR1 SEHNR and CDR2 FQNEAQ come from the germline V gene (reference sequence). CDR3 sequence (DNA): TGTGCCAGCAGCTTAGGGACAGGGTCACCCCTCCACTTT. Amino acids: CASSLGTGSPLHF. Complete variable domain (other parts from reference TRBV7-9 and TRBJ1-6): DTGVSQNPRHKITKRGQNVTFRCDPISEHNRLYWYRQTLGQGPEFLTYFQNEAQLEKSRLLSDRFSAERPKGSFSTLEIQRTEQGDSAMYLCASSLGTGSPLHFGNGTRLTVT.

The gene calls are TRBV6-5 and TRBJ2-7; no firm D call. CDR3 length equals 17 residues. V shed 0 bases and J shed 0 bases, with 15 bases lying between them. Germline values: CDR1 MNHEY, CDR2 SVGAGI. The CDR3 loop reads CASSYSGDTRSSYEQYF. The CDR3 nucleotides read TGTGCCAGCAGTTACTCCGGTGACACCCGGAGCTCCTACGAGCAGTACTTC.

This clonotype was picked up many times. The genes are TRBV7-6 and TRBJ2-1; D is uncertain. This CDR3 has 12 residues. Germline lookup yields CDR1 SGHVS and CDR2 FNYEAQ. The V end was cut by 3 bases, the J end by 7 bases, with 7 bases between. The CDR3 DNA is TGTGCCAGCAGCTTTTCTGTAAATGAGCAGTTCTTC. It is translated as CASSFSVNEQFF.

CDR3 residues: CASRATGDTEAFF. The CDR3 DNA reads TGCGCCAGCAGGGCTACAGGGGACACTGAAGCTTTCTTT. This chain links TRBV5-1 with TRBJ1-1, with TRBD1 matching over 7 bases. V was clipped by 5 bases and J by 3 bases; unmatched bases: 4. This CDR3 has 13 amino acids. Germline loops: CDR1 SGHRS, CDR2 YFSETQ.

This chain joins TRBV7-2 and TRBJ2-2; weak D call: TRBD2 (5 bases). Germline CDR1 and CDR2: SGHTA and FQGNSA. Trimming took 4 bases from V and 0 from J, leaving 12 bases between them. CDR3 size: 16 residues. CDR3 sequence reads: CASSSPTKANTGELFF. The CDR3 coding sequence is TGTGCCAGCAGCTCTCCGACTAAAGCGAACACCGGGGAGCTGTTTTTT.

This sequence joins TRBV11-2 and TRBJ2-5; possibly TRBD1 for D (6 bases). Trimming left V 2 bases short and J 2 bases short, with 12 bases between. CDR1 and CDR2 from the germline V gene are SGHAT and FQNNGV. There are 15 residues in the CDR3. Here the CDR3 reads CASSLWGHGQETQYF. The CDR3 coding sequence is TGTGCCAGCAGCTTATGGGGGCACGGGCAAGAGACCCAGTACTTC.

This clonotype has a handful of counts. V usage is TRBV7-2 and J usage is TRBJ2-3; unclear D gene. Germline-derived CDR1 and CDR2 are SGHTA and FQGNSA. Trimming removed 5 bases at V and 2 bases at J, with 11 bases between. CDR3 length: 14 amino acids. CDR3 in amino acids: CASSPPRLTDTQYF. The CDR3, as DNA: TGTGCCAGCAGCCCCCCTAGGCTCACAGATACGCAGTATTTT.

This clonotype was recorded at least ten times. The V gene is TRBV5-6, the J gene TRBJ2-7; 8 bases map to TRBD1. CDR3 length equals 14 residues. Germline V gives CDR1 SGHDT, CDR2 YYEEEE. After removal of 5 bases from V and 5 bases from J, the junction contained 9 bases not matched to a gene. In DNA form, the CDR3 reads TGTGCCAGCAGTTACCCCGGACAGGGTAACGAGCAGTACTTC. This gives the protein CASSYPGQGNEQYF.

The V call is TRBV5-1, the J call TRBJ2-5, with D perhaps assigned TRBD1 or TRBD2 (6 bases each). CDR3 size: 15 residues. Germline CDR1 SGHRS, CDR2 YFSETQ. V lost 0 bases to trimming and J lost 4 bases, with 13 bases between them. CDR3 nucleotides: TGCGCCAGCAGCTTGGTTGGCAGGGGAGGAGAGACCCAGTACTTC. It translates to CASSLVGRGGETQYF.

CDR3 sequence: CASSQEVRGAESTQYF. CDR3 coding DNA: TGCGCCAGCAGCCAAGAGGTGCGGGGGGCCGAGAGCACCCAGTACTTC. The V gene is TRBV4-3, the J gene TRBJ2-5; 8 bases map to TRBD2. Germline values: CDR1 LGHNA, CDR2 YSLEER. There are 16 residues in the CDR3. The J segment lost 8 bases and the V segment lost 0 bases, leaving 11 bases of the junction unmatched.

V usage is TRBV19 and J usage is TRBJ2-4, with D possibly matching TRBD1 (6 bases). V was clipped by 6 bases and J by 1 base, with 7 bases between them. The CDR3 is made up of 13 amino acids. CDR1 and CDR2 (germline): LNHDA, SQIVND (reference sequence). In DNA form, the CDR3 reads TGTGCCAGTAGCGACAGGGCCAAAAACATTCAGTACTTC. Protein sequence: CASSDRAKNIQYF.

In this sample, this clonotype turned up a few times. The chain combines TRBV7-9 with TRBJ1-4; TRBD1 is a possible D gene (6 bases). There are 14 residues in the CDR3. From germline, CDR1 is SEHNR and CDR2 FQNEAQ (reference sequence). The V end lost 6 bases, the J end lost 4 bases, and 12 bases lay between the germline ends. CDR3 sequence reads: CASRRGQNNEKLFF. The CDR3 nucleotides read TGTGCCAGCAGACGTGGACAGAATAATGAAAAACTGTTTTTT.

This clonotype has just a few counts. The rearrangement joins TRBV20-1 to TRBJ2-7; the match to TRBD2 covers 8 bases. V shed 0 bases, J shed 6 bases, and the junction held 7 bases outside the gene matches. CDR1 is DFQATT, CDR2 SNEGSKA, per germline (reference sequence). The CDR3 is 14 residues long. The CDR3 loop is CSARELAAYGEQYF. CDR3 nucleotide sequence: TGCAGTGCTAGAGAACTAGCGGCTTACGGCGAGCAGTACTTC.

This clonotype was picked up a small number of times. The chain couples TRBV5-1 to TRBJ1-1; D uncertain. V was trimmed by 4 bases and J by 3 bases, leaving 13 bases between them. This CDR3 is built from 14 residues. The V gene's germline CDR1 is SGHRS and CDR2 YFSETQ. The CDR3 DNA follows: TGCGCCAGCAGCCCTGGCGGGCTCGACACTGAAGCTTTCTTT. Encoded protein: CASSPGGLDTEAFF.

This clonotype was detected ten times or more. V and J are TRBV29-1 and TRBJ2-5; no reliable D call. V shed 5 bases and J shed 5 bases, with 12 bases lying between them. Germline V CDR1 and CDR2: SQVTM, ANQGSEA. CDR3 size: 12 residues. The CDR3 reads CSVSQSMETQYF. Here the CDR3 DNA reads TGCAGCGTTTCCCAGTCCATGGAGACCCAGTACTTC.

This chain connects TRBV11-1 to TRBJ1-4; possible D gene TRBD1, 5 bases. Trimming took off 5 bases at V and 0 bases at J, with 19 bases between the two ends. CDR1 and CDR2 from the germline V gene are SGHAT and FQDESV (reference sequence). The CDR3 is made up of 18 amino acids. Here the CDR3 reads CASSPPQSGTTTNEKLFF. In DNA, the CDR3 is TGTGCCAGCAGCCCCCCCCAATCAGGGACTACAACTAATGAAAAACTGTTTTTT.

The V call is TRBV7-2, the J call TRBJ2-1; TRBD1 aligns across 9 bases. Per the germline V gene, CDR1 is SGHTA and CDR2 is FQGNSA. Unmatched junction bases numbered 2, after V lost 5 bases and J lost 0 bases. This CDR3 has 15 amino acids. In DNA, the CDR3 is TGTGCCAGCAGCAGGACAGGGGCCTCCTACAATGAGCAGTTCTTC. It encodes CASSRTGASYNEQFF.

The chain uses TRBV5-1 and TRBJ2-5; 11 nucleotides align to TRBD2. Germline CDR1 reads SGHRS; CDR2 reads YFSETQ. There are 19 residues in the CDR3. J lost 4 bases, V lost 0 bases, and 14 bases had no gene match. The CDR3 protein is CASSLAMSASGRLGETQYF. The CDR3 DNA sequence: TGCGCCAGCAGCTTGGCCATGTCAGCTAGCGGGAGGTTGGGAGAGACCCAGTACTTC.